This paragraph covers one T cell receptor (beta chain) sequence. Only a few counts were recorded for this clonotype. Its antigen specificity is not known. Per-base qualities were not stored, and no clone one base away is much larger. Ficoll-Paque density gradient centrifugation was the method used to isolate PBMCs. The data are from a study of T-cell memory formation after mild COVID-19 (dated by TCRdb to the early 2020s). Study-level background: TCR sequence clusters from the two donors were found to be largely donor specific. In a couple of donors, T-cell clones that expanded and contracted after mild COVID-19 were tracked by sequencing TCRalpha and TCRbeta repertoires over time. The cohort was made up of two young adult volunteers, one female and one male, who were previously healthy. Broad study findings and their caveats: The study covered only a couple of mild cases, and larger cohorts including severe cases with pre-infection samples were considered necessary. SARS-CoV-2 specificity was not confirmed for the second-wave clones peaking on day 37. Contracting CD4+ clones appeared mostly in the CM and EM memory subsets, whereas CD8+ clones were enriched in EMRA. Clones that contracted from day 15 to 85 showed balanced CD4/CD8 phenotypes, whereas a second wave of clones that expanded from day 15 to 37 leaned towards CD4+. The detection of some responding clones in pre-infection memory suggests that pre-existing cross-reactive memory T cells joined the SARS-CoV-2 response.

Inclusive of the bounding cysteine and valine, the CDR3 is 14 residues long. Only CDR3 DNA remains: 42 bases, in frame from the first base. CDR1 ENHRY and CDR2 SYGVKD are derived from the germline V gene. At the junction V is shortened by 3 bases and J by 7 bases, with 16 bases in between. Sequencing relied on an Illumina NovaSeq 6000. TCRalpha and TCRbeta cDNA libraries were constructed by 5'RACE with constant-segment primers, with sample barcodes and unique molecular identifiers being introduced. RNA was extracted from every sample with Trizol reagent. Libraries were amplified in two PCR steps, with a second sample barcode and Illumina TruSeq adapters added in the second step. Sequencing of the libraries was done on an Illumina NovaSeq, producing 2 x 150 bp paired-end reads. Under the source paper's analysis protocol: Demultiplexing of reads and collapsing into UMI-guided consensus sequences were performed with migec v1.2.7. Using mixcr v2.1.11, UMI consensuses were aligned to TRA and TRB V and J templates and then assembled into clonotypes. A clonotype was counted as expanded or contracted only if both edgeR and NoisET called the change significant, with noise models trained on biological replicates. For edgeR calls, the cutoffs were a false discovery rate-adjusted p below 0.01 and a log2 fold-change threshold of 1. As an exploratory analysis of dynamics, max-normalized trajectories of the 1000 most abundant clonotypes were examined with PCA combined with hierarchical clustering. Each responding clone was given a CD4 or CD8 phenotype based on the CD4+ and CD8+ repertoires, which had been sequenced separately. TCRdb reran the public reads through fastp at Q25 and MiXCR, keeping productive beta chains. Merged by CDR3 protein, the rows form single entries marked with the most common genes and DNA. TCRdb, not the original authors, processed these V and J calls. This sample comprises 110,000 or so distinct CDR3 sequences, 22% of them detected only once. Together, the top ten hold roughly two fifths of the sample.

Recombination connected TRBV10-3 to TRBJ2-7; possibly the D gene is TRBD2, per 7 matching bases. The sample taken for sequencing was PBMCs or a T cell subset sorted from them (not recorded which). The TCR sequence derives from a man younger than 35 who had mild COVID-19 (a few samples of this study predate the infection). The sample titles of this study are shuffled in the database, so cell type and time point are left out; the donor was told from shared clones. For the CDR3, the sequence is CAISDPGGAGEQYV. The nucleotides are TGTGCCATCAGTGACCCGGGGGGCGCGGGGGAGCAGTACGTC.